These 19 T cell receptor beta chains share one sample of origin, sequenced in a study of CD8 T cells in Susac syndrome. About 0.5 to 1 ug RNA was reverse transcribed with random hexamers. A single record per CDR3 protein comes from TCRdb applying MiXCR to the immunoSEQ multiplex PCR reads. The profile shows about 150,000 distinct CDR3 sequences, roughly 95% of them singletons. Sample: CD8+ T cells from PBMCs. The origin of the receptors is a human donor with multiple sclerosis.

This chain connects TRBV7-9 to TRBJ2-3; D gene unclear. Trimming removed 4 bases at V and 4 bases at J, with 12 bases between. The CDR3 is 14 residues long. Germline loops: CDR1 SEHNR, CDR2 FQNEAQ (reference sequence). The DNA of the CDR3 is TGTGCCAGCAGCTCAGAGACAAACCCAGATACGCAGTATTTT. Its translation: CASSSETNPDTQYF.

The chain employs TRBV18 and TRBJ2-5, with 8 bases identical to TRBD2. The CDR3 runs to 15 residues. In germline, CDR1 is KGHSH, CDR2 LQKENI. The trim removed 3 bases at V and 0 bases at J, leaving 3 bases unmatched. The chain's CDR3 is CASSPREGYQETQYF. In DNA form, the CDR3 reads TGTGCCAGCTCACCCCGGGAGGGGTACCAAGAGACCCAGTACTTC.

This rearrangement joins TRBV7-9 to TRBJ2-7, with D maybe TRBD2 (5 bases). Germline V gives CDR1 SEHNR, CDR2 FQNEAQ (reference sequence). Trimming pared 5 bases from V and 2 bases from J, leaving 13 bases between. This CDR3 spans 14 amino acids. CDR3 protein: CASSPTTTPYEQYF. The CDR3 DNA reads as TGTGCCAGCAGCCCCACGACTACTCCCTACGAGCAGTACTTC.

A single count supports this clonotype. The chain uses TRBV28 and TRBJ2-3; 12 bases match TRBD2. The CDR3 covers 16 residues. CDR1 is MDHEN, CDR2 SYDVKM, per germline. After removal of 2 bases from V and 2 bases from J, the junction contained 2 bases not matched to a gene. CDR3 DNA: TGTGCCAGCAGTTTACTAGCGGGGGGGCCCACAGATACGCAGTATTTT. As protein: CASSLLAGGPTDTQYF.

The chain has TRBV12-3 or TRBV12-4 and TRBJ2-1, with D perhaps given as TRBD1 or TRBD2 (5 bases each). CDR3 length: 14 residues. The V gene lost 7 bases and the J gene lost 12 bases, with 22 bases spanning the gap. CDR3 protein: CASTLDTGHRGQFF. The CDR3 nucleotides read TGTGCCAGCACCCTCGATACAGGACACCGGGGGCAGTTCTTC.

This chain uses TRBV7-3 with TRBJ2-5; the match to TRBD2 covers 7 bases. The CDR3 length is 15 residues. Germline V gene sequence: CDR1 SGHTA, CDR2 FQGTGA. V shed 4 bases, J shed 4 bases, and the junction held 9 bases outside the gene matches. The CDR3 DNA is TGTGCCAGCAGCTGGGGCGGGGGAAAGAGAGAGACCCAGTACTTC. Translation gives CASSWGGGKRETQYF.

The chain has TRBV27 and TRBJ1-2; D uncertain. Per germline, CDR1 MNHEY and CDR2 SMNVEV (reference sequence). The CDR3 runs 14 residues. Deletions cut 7 bases from V and 2 bases from J, with 14 bases between. The CDR3 DNA is TGTGCCAGCACTCCCCACATGGGAAACTATGGCTACACCTTC. Protein product: CASTPHMGNYGYTF.

This rearrangement joins TRBV3-1 to TRBJ1-1; D is unclear. Germline V gene lookup returns CDR1 LGHDT and CDR2 YNNKEL (reference sequence). The CDR3 is made up of 14 amino acids. Between the trimmed V and J ends, which lost 0 bases and 0 bases, there was a span of 5 bases. This chain's CDR3 is CASSQEHVNTEAFF. CDR3 nucleotide sequence: TGTGCCAGCAGCCAAGAGCATGTGAACACTGAAGCTTTCTTT. Filled out from reference TRBV3-1 and TRBJ1-1, the complete variable domain reads DTAVSQTPKYLVTQMGNDKSIKCEQNLGHDTMYWYKQDSKKFLKIMFSYNNKELIINETVPNRFSPKSPDKAHLNLHINSLELGDSAVYFCASSQEHVNTEAFFGQGTRLTVV.

The chain joins TRBV5-4 to TRBJ2-1, with TRBD2 identical over 10 bases. The CDR3 runs 15 residues. CDR1 and CDR2 from the germline V gene are SGHNT and YYREEE (reference sequence). With 0 bases clipped from V and 10 bases from J, the junction kept 7 bases outside the gene matches. The CDR3 nucleotides read TGTGCCAGCAGCTTGGATAGCGGGGGGCATTGGGAGCAGTTCTTC. Translation gives CASSLDSGGHWEQFF. The full variable domain, completed using reference TRBV5-4 and TRBJ2-1, is ETGVTQSPTHLIKTRGQQVTLRCSSQSGHNTVSWYQQALGQGPQFIFQYYREEENGRGNFPPRFSGLQFPNYSSELNVNALELDDSALYLCASSLDSGGHWEQFFGPGTRLTVL.

The gene calls are TRBV9 and TRBJ1-5; D is perhaps TRBD1 (5 bases). CDR3 length: 17 residues. CDR1 SGDLS and CDR2 YYNGEE come from the germline V gene. Trimming took 0 bases from V and 1 from J, leaving 14 bases between them. The CDR3 loop is CASSVGLQGASNQPQHF. The CDR3, as DNA: TGTGCCAGCAGCGTAGGTTTGCAGGGAGCCAGCAATCAGCCCCAGCATTTT.

The V call is TRBV27, the J call TRBJ1-6; 8 nucleotides agree with TRBD1. V shed 5 bases, J shed 8 bases, and the junction held 2 bases outside the gene matches. The CDR3 length is 13 residues. The germline V gene encodes CDR1 MNHEY and CDR2 SMNVEV (reference sequence). CDR3 loop: CASSTTGDSPLHF. CDR3 in DNA: TGTGCCAGCAGTACGACAGGGGATTCACCCCTCCACTTT.

V usage is TRBV29-1 and J usage is TRBJ2-2; unclear D gene. V shed 0 bases and J shed 4 bases, with 12 bases lying between them. CDR1 is SQVTM and CDR2 is ANQGSEA in the germline V gene. There are 15 residues in the CDR3. The DNA for the CDR3 is TGCAGCGTTGAAGATCTTGCTGAGAGCACCGGGGAGCTGTTTTTT. This encodes CSVEDLAESTGELFF.

The J gene is TRBJ1-2, the V gene TRBV6-6; D is ambiguous. This CDR3 region has 13 residues. The V end lost 0 bases, the J end lost 7 bases, and 9 bases lay between the germline ends. The germline V gene encodes CDR1 MNHNY and CDR2 SVGAGI (reference sequence). The CDR3 is CASSYSSPGGYTF. In DNA, the CDR3 is TGTGCCAGCAGTTACTCGAGTCCCGGTGGCTACACCTTC.

The rearrangement uses TRBV2 and TRBJ1-1; no definite D call. The ends were cut back, 6 bases at V and 4 bases at J, with 12 bases in the middle. The CDR3 totals 13 residues. The germline V gene has CDR1 SNHLY and CDR2 FYNNEI. CDR3 sequence (DNA): TGTGCCAGCAGACAACAGAGCTCCACTGAAGCTTTCTTT. Translation: CASRQQSSTEAFF.

The V call is TRBV6-2 or TRBV6-3, the J call TRBJ2-2, with 8 nucleotides matching TRBD1. Unmatched junction bases numbered 8, after V lost 8 bases and J lost 3 bases. Germline V gene sequence: CDR1 MNHEY, CDR2 SVGEGT. The CDR3 has 15 residues. The CDR3, as DNA: TGTGCCAGCTGCTCAGGGGACAGGTACACCGGGGAGCTGTTTTTT. As protein: CASCSGDRYTGELFF.

Only a few counts were recorded for this clonotype. The gene calls are TRBV7-9 and TRBJ2-7, with 9 bases fitting TRBD1. V lost 3 bases and J lost 0; bases outside the gene matches: 3. This CDR3 is 15 amino acids long. Germline CDR1 is SEHNR and CDR2 is FQNEAQ (reference sequence). This CDR3 reads CASSFGTGSSYEQYF. As DNA, the CDR3 is TGTGCCAGCAGCTTTGGGACAGGGAGCTCCTACGAGCAGTACTTC.

The V and J genes are TRBV7-2 and TRBJ2-7; no reliable D call. Germline lookup yields CDR1 SGHTA and CDR2 FQGNSA. The CDR3 has 12 residues. V was trimmed by 1 base and J by 5 bases, leaving 6 bases between them. The CDR3 sequence: CASSLGFHEQYF. CDR3 bases: TGTGCCAGCAGCTTAGGCTTCCACGAGCAGTACTTC.

The chain couples TRBV5-6 to TRBJ2-5, with unresolved D. Germline values: CDR1 SGHDT, CDR2 YYEEEE. Trimming stripped 1 base from V and 5 bases from J, with 12 bases between. The CDR3 length is 14 residues. CDR3 sequence: CASSLQSPVETQYF. The CDR3 DNA is TGTGCCAGCAGCTTGCAGTCTCCCGTGGAGACCCAGTACTTC.

The J gene is TRBJ2-3, the V gene TRBV6-5; 7 bases fit TRBD2. Germline trimming cut 0 bases from V and 2 bases from J; bases unmatched to any gene: 11. The CDR3 loop spans 18 amino acids. Germline CDR1 is MNHEY and CDR2 is SVGAGI. CDR3 amino acids: CASSYSRVREGDTDTQYF. Written as DNA, the CDR3 is TGTGCCAGCAGTTACTCGAGGGTCAGGGAGGGAGACACAGATACGCAGTATTTT.